This T cell receptor beta chain comes out of a study of patients and donors after allogeneic stem cell transplantation. TCRdb itself ran the RT-PCR reads through MiXCR, one entry per CDR3 protein. The sample yields 190,000 or so distinct CDR3 sequences, more than 35% seen once. The CDR3 consists of 14 residues. CDR1 SQVTM and CDR2 ANQGSEA come from the germline V gene. Trimming removed 1 base from V and 1 base from J, with 10 bases in between. This receptor was obtained from a human donor who was either an allogeneic HSCT recipient or a stem cell or donor lymphocyte infusion donor (not recorded which). It is not recorded whose cells these are; they may come from a transplant donor. The gene calls are TRBV29-1 and TRBJ1-1; D is ambiguous. The sequencing sample was made of blood, either unsorted or a sorted T cell fraction (not recorded which). The CDR3 loop reads CSVEGLRSNTEAFF. The CDR3 DNA sequence: TGCAGCGTTGAAGGCCTACGTTCGAACACTGAAGCTTTCTTT.